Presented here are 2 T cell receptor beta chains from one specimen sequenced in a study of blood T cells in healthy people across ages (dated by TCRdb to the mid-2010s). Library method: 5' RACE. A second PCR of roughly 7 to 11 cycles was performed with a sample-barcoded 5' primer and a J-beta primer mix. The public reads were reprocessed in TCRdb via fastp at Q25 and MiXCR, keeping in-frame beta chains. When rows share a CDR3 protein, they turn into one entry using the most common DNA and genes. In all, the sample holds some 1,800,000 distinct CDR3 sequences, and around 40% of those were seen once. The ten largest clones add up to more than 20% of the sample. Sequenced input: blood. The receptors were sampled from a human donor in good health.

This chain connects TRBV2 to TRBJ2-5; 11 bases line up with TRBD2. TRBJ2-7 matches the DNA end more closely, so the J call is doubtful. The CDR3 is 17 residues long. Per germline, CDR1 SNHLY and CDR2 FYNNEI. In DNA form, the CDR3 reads TGTGCCAGCAGTGAGATTAGCGGGGGGGATCCGCCCTACGAGCAGTACTTC. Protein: CASSEISGGDPPYEQYF.

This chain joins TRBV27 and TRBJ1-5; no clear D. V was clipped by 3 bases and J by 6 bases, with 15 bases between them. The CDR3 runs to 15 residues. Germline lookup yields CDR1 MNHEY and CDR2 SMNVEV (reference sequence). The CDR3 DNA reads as TGTGCCAGCAGTTTGTCTGGGGATCGGTTTCAGCCCCAGCATTTT. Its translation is CASSLSGDRFQPQHF.